Below are 11 T cell receptor beta chains sequenced from a single sample in a study of blood T cell repertoires in COVID-19. The data were produced by immunoSEQ multiplex PCR, yet TCRdb's version contains in-frame clones alone and is incomplete. There are hundreds of thousands of clones in the sample; about nine tenths occur only once, and more than 5.5% lies in the top ten. Sequencing was done on a sample of peripheral blood. The receptors shown here come from a man in his sixties who had recovered from COVID-19.

This clone was observed once. V gene TRBV29-1 combines with J gene TRBJ2-1, with D perhaps matching TRBD1 (6 bases). Trimming pared 7 bases from V and 0 bases from J, leaving 13 bases between. Germline-derived CDR1 and CDR2 are SQVTM and ANQGSEA. The CDR3 extends over 14 amino acids. The CDR3 sequence is CSGLQGHSYNEQFF. The CDR3 DNA follows: TGCAGCGGATTACAGGGCCACTCCTACAATGAGCAGTTCTTC.

The V and J genes are TRBV2 and TRBJ1-5; 9 nucleotides match TRBD1. The CDR3 consists of 13 residues. Trimming removed 7 bases from V and 6 bases from J; junction bases left unmatched: 4. The V gene's germline CDR1 is SNHLY and CDR2 FYNNEI. CDR3 in DNA: TGTGCCAGCAAGGGACAGGGTTTTCAGCCCCAGCATTTT. Protein sequence: CASKGQGFQPQHF.

The chain uses TRBV28 and TRBJ2-1, with 8 bases fitting TRBD2. This CDR3 spans 16 amino acids. Trimming removed 6 bases from V and 4 bases from J; junction bases left unmatched: 11. Germline-derived CDR1 and CDR2 are MDHEN and SYDVKM. CDR3 loop: CASSSHGGRTYNEQFF. The CDR3 nucleotides are TGTGCCAGCAGCTCCCACGGCGGGAGGACGTACAATGAGCAGTTCTTC.

A single count supports this clone. Other DNA sequences in this sample translate to the same CDR3. The CDR3 here is CASRTSGSYEQYF. CDR3 nucleotides: TGTGCCAGCAGGACTAGCGGCTCCTACGAGCAGTACTTC. The V call is TRBV6-5, the J call TRBJ2-7, with 9 bases matching TRBD2. Germline V gives CDR1 MNHEY, CDR2 SVGAGI. Germline trimming cut 6 bases from V and 0 bases from J; bases unmatched to any gene: 0. The CDR3 has 13 residues.

This chain joins TRBV6-5 and TRBJ1-3, with TRBD1 matching over 8 bases. This CDR3 is 15 amino acids long. Trimming took 7 bases from V and 3 from J; bases not matched to a gene: 8. From germline, CDR1 is MNHEY and CDR2 SVGAGI. DNA for the CDR3: TGTGCCAGCACCCCGCAGGGGGCGATTGGAAACACCATATATTTT. It translates to CASTPQGAIGNTIYF.

The chain couples TRBV28 to TRBJ1-2, with 7 bases identical to TRBD1. This CDR3 is built from 15 residues. In germline, CDR1 is MDHEN, CDR2 SYDVKM. V was clipped by 4 bases and J by 4 bases; unmatched bases: 9. The CDR3 loop reads CASSSPQGDFYGYTF. CDR3 nucleotide sequence: TGTGCCAGCAGTTCCCCGCAGGGGGATTTCTATGGCTACACCTTC.

Regarding this clone: A much larger clonotype is one base distant, so this may be a read error. The gene calls are TRBV7-2 and TRBJ1-5, with D perhaps TRBD1 (6 bases). Trimming shortened V by 5 bases and J by 4 bases, and 9 bases separated the two germline ends. The V gene's germline CDR1 is SGHTA and CDR2 FQGNSA. There are 13 residues in the CDR3. CDR3 nucleotides: TGTGCCAGCAGCCCCGACAGGAATCAGCCCCAGCATTTT. Translated: CASSPDRNQPQHF.

This clone showed up just a few times. The J gene is TRBJ1-2, the V gene TRBV6-5; D is ambiguous. The V end lost 6 bases, the J end lost 3 bases, and 8 bases lay between the germline ends. The CDR3 runs 12 residues. Germline-derived CDR1 and CDR2 are MNHEY and SVGAGI. CDR3 bases: TGTGCCAGCAGGACATGGGACTATGGCTACACCTTC. Translated: CASRTWDYGYTF.

This chain joins TRBV19 and TRBJ1-1; the D gene is possibly TRBD1 (6 bases). CDR1 LNHDA and CDR2 SQIVND come from the germline V gene (reference sequence). The CDR3 length is 15 residues. Trimming stripped 3 bases from V and 5 bases from J, with 16 bases between. Here the CDR3 DNA reads TGTGCCAGTAGTATCCAGGGGATCCGAAGGACTGAAGCTTTCTTT. Translated, it gives CASSIQGIRRTEAFF.

The chain couples TRBV6-5 to TRBJ1-6; 9 bases line up with TRBD1. Germline CDR1 is MNHEY and CDR2 is SVGAGI. This CDR3 has 15 amino acids. V was pared by 5 bases and J by 6 bases, with 5 bases of the junction left unmatched. The CDR3 bases are TGTGCCAGCAGTCCACAGGGGGCCCTTAATTCACCCCTCCACTTT. Translated: CASSPQGALNSPLHF.

J is TRBJ2-3 and V is TRBV5-5, with 7 bases that match TRBD2. Germline V lookup: CDR1 SGHKS, CDR2 YYEKEE (reference sequence). CDR3 length: 18 residues. With V trimmed by 1 base and J by 3 bases, 14 bases remained unmatched. The CDR3 sequence: CASSLYGRLAEATDTQYF. Written as DNA, the CDR3 is TGTGCCAGCAGCTTGTATGGGCGGCTAGCGGAAGCGACAGATACGCAGTATTTT.